These T cell receptor beta chains were read from a single sample in a study of beta chain features in type 1 diabetes. Profiling relied on immunoSEQ multiplex PCR, and the TCRdb table lists in-frame clones only, not all of them. The table records about 340,000 clones, roughly 8% of them present only once. Sequencing was performed on central memory CD4+ T cells from blood. These receptors were collected from a woman between 18 and 29 years old in good health. Both conserved end residues are trimmed from each CDR3. Expanded clones are given a class, and other clones once, few, many or no size at all.

V gene	clone size	J gene	CDR3 protein
TRBV5-1	few	TRBJ2-1	ASSSIPGTTYNEQF
TRBV27	NA	TRBJ2-1	ASSFGLGGRNEQF
TRBV28	NA	TRBJ1-5	ASSSGRWGNQPQH
TRBV5-6	NA	TRBJ1-1	ASSLLGLNTEAF
TRBV9	few	TRBJ2-7	ASSVAPVGHEQY
TRBV4-1	NA	TRBJ2-1	ASSQLLVGEGSNEQF
TRBV15	NA	TRBJ2-1	ATSSWGGGQF
TRBV27	once	TRBJ2-5	ASSLSARGETQY
TRBV7-3	many	TRBJ2-2	ASSAGTRVPGELF
TRBV28	NA	TRBJ2-1	ASSYGKSSYNEQF
TRBV29-1	few	TRBJ2-1	SVRLESFFGEQF
TRBV7-9	NA	TRBJ2-4	ASSMTSGAKNIQY
TRBV9	few	TRBJ2-7	ASSGGQGGYEQY
TRBV6-5	few	TRBJ2-1	ASSTTDRRGNEQF
TRBV5-1	NA	TRBJ2-5	ASSLLGLPQETQY
TRBV5-6	few	TRBJ1-5	ASSFRQRNQPQH
TRBV29-1	NA	TRBJ2-3	SVGHGSGVRNTDTQY
TRBV5-1	few	TRBJ2-2	ASSGDLLTGELF
TRBV10-3	NA	TRBJ2-5	AISESRLAGEETQY
TRBV29-1	NA	TRBJ2-3	SVDGWFSTDTQY
TRBV6-5	many	TRBJ2-1	ASRGGQGGYEQF
TRBV10-3	many	TRBJ1-1	AISESGGNTEAF
TRBV18	many	TRBJ2-1	ASSPTTSNEQF
TRBV5-1	few	TRBJ2-1	ASSLGTSGGGNEQF
TRBV6-5	few	TRBJ1-5	ASSLGTGNNQPQH
TRBV28	few	TRBJ2-5	ASSARTAGGETQY
TRBV7-2	NA	TRBJ2-1	ASSPRASGYNEQF
TRBV2	few	TRBJ2-3	ASSGNRLAGAKDTQY
TRBV7-6	NA	TRBJ2-2	ASSPTSWNTGELF
TRBV7-6	few	TRBJ2-2	ASSPRGNMNTGELF
TRBV27	NA	TRBJ2-7	ASSLRQGGYEQY
TRBV6-5	NA	TRBJ1-3	ATLGQSNTIY
TRBV7-9	NA	TRBJ2-7	ASSLGSYEQY
TRBV4-3	few	TRBJ2-1	ASSQVRREGIWDEQF
TRBV7-6	few	TRBJ2-2	ASSLFGTSGSQTGELF
TRBV27	NA	TRBJ2-2	ASTPTNTGELF
TRBV10-3	NA	TRBJ2-2	AIREGGSPGELF
TRBV14	few	TRBJ2-5	ASSFLPGQGPPVLN
TRBV7-2	NA	TRBJ1-1	ASSLGQGKTEAF
TRBV7-3	NA	TRBJ2-7	ASSSSAGVGEQY
TRBV27	NA	TRBJ1-2	ASSRDRGYGYT
TRBV2	few	TRBJ1-3	ASRRSGNTIY
TRBV19	few	TRBJ2-3	ASSISGPTDTQY
TRBV6-6	many	TRBJ2-7	ASSTGQGTYEQY
TRBV7-8	NA	TRBJ2-2	ASSYLGETGELF
TRBV19	NA	TRBJ1-2	ASRTSGQNYGYT
TRBV9	NA	TRBJ1-2	ASSIRDTKIYGYT
TRBV6-5	NA	TRBJ1-1	ASSYQLPATGTEAF
TRBV9	NA	TRBJ2-7	ASSVALLGGEQY
TRBV27	NA	TRBJ2-2	ASRQTTRWGNPNTGELF
TRBV25-1	NA	TRBJ2-3	ASSSWSRGTDTQY
TRBV10-3	NA	TRBJ1-1	ATRGTGGGLDTEAF
TRBV27	NA	TRBJ2-7	ASRPSYRGVGRSYEQY
TRBV9	few	TRBJ2-5	ASSVNGREETQY